These 29 T cell receptor beta chains came from one sample sequenced in a study of shared clonotypes between healthy human individuals. Libraries were prepared by immunoSEQ multiplex PCR; TCRdb keeps only in-frame clonotypes and omits some of them. This sample has about 2.1 million clones, with about 94% found just once. Naive CD8 cells comprised CD45RO-negative, CCR7-positively selected cells, excluding terminally differentiated effector memory CD45RA+ cells. The sequencing sample was made of naive CD8+ T cells from PBMCs. Receptors were obtained from a man between 18 and 35 years old in good health. Some clones in this sample may be carry-over from other donors' samples.

This clone was detected ten times or more. The identical CDR3 is also encoded by other nucleotide sequences in the sample. The CDR3 DNA sequence: TGTGCCAGTAGACCGGGGAACACTGAAGCTTTCTTT. It is translated as CASRPGNTEAFF. V usage is TRBV2 and J usage is TRBJ1-1; D not certain. The CDR3 consists of 12 residues. CDR1 SNHLY and CDR2 FYNNEI come from the germline V gene. Trimming pared 9 bases from V and 1 base from J, leaving 9 bases between.

Notes on this clone: Other DNA sequences from this sample encode an identical CDR3 as well. The chain joins TRBV27 to TRBJ2-1, with 8 bases fitting TRBD2. The CDR3 extends over 14 amino acids. Trimming at V came to 3 bases and at J to 6 bases, leaving 4 bases not matched to a gene. The germline CDR1 and CDR2 sequences are MNHEY and SMNVEV (reference sequence). CDR3 region: CASSFGLASNEQFF. The DNA of the CDR3 is TGTGCCAGCAGTTTTGGACTAGCTTCCAATGAGCAGTTCTTC.

This chain joins TRBV7-9 and TRBJ2-5; D is unresolved. The CDR3 sequence is 14 residues long. V lost 5 bases and J lost 1, with 11 bases in between. The germline V gene encodes CDR1 SEHNR and CDR2 FQNEAQ (reference sequence). CDR3 amino acids: CASSGEDFQETQYF. In DNA form, the CDR3 reads TGTGCCAGCAGCGGAGAAGACTTCCAAGAGACCCAGTACTTC.

The chain combines TRBV6-6 with TRBJ1-2, with a weak D call TRBD1 (5 bases). The germline V gene has CDR1 MNHNY and CDR2 SVGAGI (reference sequence). V lost 10 bases and J lost 2, with 11 bases in between. The CDR3 loop spans 12 amino acids. CDR3 in amino acids: CAIKQENYGYTF. The CDR3 DNA reads TGTGCCATTAAACAGGAAAACTATGGCTACACCTTC.

The V and J genes are TRBV7-8 and TRBJ2-5; D gene unclear. This CDR3 is 13 amino acids long. V was cut by 0 bases and J by 5 bases, with 7 bases left in between. The germline V gene has CDR1 SGHVS and CDR2 FQNEAQ. The CDR3 spells CASSLAGWETQYF. In DNA, the CDR3 is TGTGCCAGCAGCTTAGCAGGGTGGGAGACCCAGTACTTC. Drawing the rest from reference TRBV7-8 and TRBJ2-5, the complete variable domain is GAGVSQSPRYKVAKRGQDVALRCDPISGHVSLFWYQQALGQGPEFLTYFQNEAQLDKSGLPSDRFFAERPEGSVSTLKIQRTQQEDSAVYLCASSLAGWETQYFGPGTRLLVL.

The chain links TRBV19 to TRBJ1-2, with D unresolved. Germline V lookup: CDR1 LNHDA, CDR2 SQIVND (reference sequence). V was pared by 1 base and J by 3 bases, with 15 bases between. There are 16 residues in the CDR3. CDR3 loop: CASSIVAPPSYYGYTF. Here the CDR3 DNA reads TGTGCCAGTAGTATAGTTGCGCCTCCATCCTACTATGGCTACACCTTC.

The chain combines TRBV6-6 with TRBJ2-5, with a possible D match to TRBD1 (6 bases). V was pared by 6 bases and J by 2 bases, with 10 bases between. CDR1 and CDR2 from the germline V gene are MNHNY and SVGAGI (reference sequence). CDR3 length: 13 residues. As DNA, the CDR3 is TGTGCCAGCAGCTGGGACATACAAGAGACCCAGTACTTC. Protein product: CASSWDIQETQYF.

The V and J genes are TRBV2 and TRBJ1-5; the match to TRBD1 covers 8 bases. The CDR3 has 15 amino acids. J lost 4 bases, V lost 5 bases, and 7 bases had no gene match. Germline V gene lookup returns CDR1 SNHLY and CDR2 FYNNEI. CDR3 nucleotides: TGTGCCAGCAGTTCCCGGGACAGGTTAAATCAGCCCCAGCATTTT. Translation gives CASSSRDRLNQPQHF.

This clone was observed once. J is TRBJ2-2 and V is TRBV27; D might be TRBD2 (5 bases). Germline CDR1 is MNHEY and CDR2 is SMNVEV (reference sequence). The CDR3 is made up of 14 amino acids. The V end was cut by 6 bases, the J end by 7 bases, with 15 bases between. The CDR3 loop reads CASRVVGSLGELFF. For the CDR3, the DNA is TGTGCCAGCAGAGTGGTTGGGAGTCTCGGGGAGCTGTTTTTT.

In DNA, the CDR3 is TGTGCCAGCAGCCTGGACAGGGGATCCGTAAATGAGCAGTTCTTC. Translation: CASSLDRGSVNEQFF. This chain uses TRBV7-9 with TRBJ2-1; TRBD1 agrees at 9 bases. The CDR3 spans 15 residues. From germline, CDR1 is SEHNR and CDR2 FQNEAQ (reference sequence). The V gene end was trimmed by 5 bases and the J gene end by 7 bases; junction bases not matched to a gene: 9.

The rearrangement links TRBV5-1 to TRBJ2-7; TRBD1 matches at 7 bases. With V trimmed by 4 bases and J by 0 bases, 7 bases remained unmatched. Germline loops: CDR1 SGHRS, CDR2 YFSETQ. The CDR3 is made up of 15 amino acids. The CDR3 nucleotides read TGCGCCAGCAGCGCTGGGACAGTTTTCTCCTACGAGCAGTACTTC. Protein sequence: CASSAGTVFSYEQYF.

The rearrangement joins TRBV29-1 to TRBJ1-2; maybe TRBD1 (5 bases). This CDR3 region has 15 residues. CDR1 is SQVTM and CDR2 is ANQGSEA in the germline V gene. V shed 0 bases and J shed 8 bases, with 19 bases lying between them. In DNA, the CDR3 is TGCAGCGTTGAAGATCGAGTCGGCAGGGTGGGAGGCTACACCTTC. Its protein is CSVEDRVGRVGGYTF.

The chain joins TRBV2 to TRBJ2-7, with 10 bases aligning to TRBD2. The CDR3 is 14 residues long. Germline V gene data show CDR1 as SNHLY and CDR2 as FYNNEI. Trimming removed 6 bases from V and 3 bases from J; junction bases left unmatched: 5. The CDR3 coding sequence is TGTGCCAGCAGGGGGGCTAGCGGGAGCTACGAGCAGTACTTC. Residues: CASRGASGSYEQYF.

This chain connects TRBV28 to TRBJ2-7, with TRBD2 identical over 8 bases. V gave up 5 bases and J gave up 4 bases; unmatched junction bases: 7. This CDR3 is built from 14 residues. Germline V gene data show CDR1 as MDHEN and CDR2 as SYDVKM. Written as DNA, the CDR3 is TGTGCCAGCAGTCGGGGCGGGAGGACATACGAGCAGTACTTC. Its protein is CASSRGGRTYEQYF.

The chain uses TRBV12-5 and TRBJ2-2; 10 nucleotides align to TRBD1. The CDR3 covers 17 residues. V was clipped by 7 bases and J by 3 bases; unmatched bases: 11. Per germline, CDR1 LGHNT and CDR2 FRNRAP. The chain's CDR3 is CASAPPRTGGDTGELFF. CDR3 in DNA: TGTGCTAGTGCTCCGCCCCGGACAGGGGGTGACACCGGGGAGCTGTTTTTT.

This chain links TRBV5-1 with TRBJ2-2; TRBD2 aligns across 13 bases. With V trimmed by 2 bases and J by 0 bases, 4 bases remained unmatched. The CDR3 is 18 residues long. Germline assignment: CDR1 SGHRS and CDR2 YFSETQ. In nucleotides, the CDR3 is TGCGCCAGCAGCTTTCCGGGACTAGCGGGACCGAACACCGGGGAGCTGTTTTTT. Translated, it gives CASSFPGLAGPNTGELFF.

The rearrangement joins TRBV27 to TRBJ1-1, with D maybe TRBD1 (5 bases). CDR3 length equals 14 residues. The ends were cut back, 6 bases at V and 2 bases at J, with 13 bases in the middle. Looked up from germline, CDR1 is MNHEY and CDR2 is SMNVEV (reference sequence). The CDR3 nucleotides are TGTGCCAGCAGAGCACAGGTTTTAAACACTGAAGCTTTCTTT. Amino acid sequence: CASRAQVLNTEAFF.

V usage is TRBV10-3 and J usage is TRBJ2-7; D is ambiguous. Germline values: CDR1 ENHRY, CDR2 SYGVKD. This CDR3 is built from 12 residues. Deletions cut 0 bases from V and 6 bases from J, with 6 bases between. CDR3 residues: CAISESITEQYF. For the CDR3, the DNA is TGTGCCATCAGTGAGTCGATCACCGAGCAGTACTTC.

The chain uses TRBV28 and TRBJ1-6; D possibly corresponds to TRBD1 (6 bases). Germline CDR1 is MDHEN and CDR2 is SYDVKM. V shed 6 bases and J shed 0 bases, with 12 bases lying between them. The CDR3 covers 16 residues. CDR3: CASREDRSSYNSPLHF. The DNA of the CDR3 is TGTGCCAGCAGAGAAGACAGGAGCTCCTATAATTCACCCCTCCACTTT. The full variable domain, in which reference TRBV28 and TRBJ1-6 provide the parts outside the CDR3, is DVKVTQSSRYLVKRTGEKVFLECVQDMDHENMFWYRQDPGLGLRLIYFSYDVKMKEKGDIPEGYSVSREKKERFSLILESASTNQTSMYLCASREDRSSYNSPLHFGNGTRLTVT.

V usage is TRBV19 and J usage is TRBJ2-1; no reliable D call. Germline values: CDR1 LNHDA, CDR2 SQIVND (reference sequence). Trimming took 1 base from V and 2 from J, leaving 9 bases between them. This CDR3 region has 15 residues. The CDR3 sequence: CASSIVKVAYNEQFF. DNA of the CDR3: TGTGCCAGTAGTATAGTAAAGGTAGCCTACAATGAGCAGTTCTTC.

The chain's CDR3 is CASSQGNTEAFF. Here the CDR3 DNA reads TGTGCCAGCAGCCAGGGAAACACTGAAGCTTTCTTT. J is TRBJ1-1 and V is TRBV16; D unresolved. Trimming cost V 3 bases and J 2 bases, with 4 bases left between them. The CDR3 consists of 12 residues. In germline, CDR1 is KGHSY, CDR2 FQNENV.

This clone was seen only once. The V and J genes are TRBV18 and TRBJ1-1, with D unresolved. V lost 4 bases and J 3 bases, leaving 27 bases between the germline ends. CDR3 length equals 19 residues. Germline assignment: CDR1 KGHSH and CDR2 LQKENI. In DNA form, the CDR3 reads TGTGCCAGCTCACAGACACCAGCTTGGGCCGAAAACCTACACACTGAAGCTTTCTTT. This gives the protein CASSQTPAWAENLHTEAFF.

The genes are TRBV7-2 and TRBJ2-1; TRBD2 aligns across 9 bases. The CDR3 is made up of 15 amino acids. Germline CDR1 is SGHTA and CDR2 is FQGNSA. The V and J ends lost 6 bases and 6 bases, in that order; junction bases with no gene match: 9. Written as DNA, the CDR3 is TGTGCCAGCAGGGAAGGTGGCGGGAGGGCCAATGAGCAGTTCTTC. As protein: CASREGGGRANEQFF.

This sequence joins TRBV12-5 and TRBJ2-1, with TRBD2 identical over 10 bases. V gave up 6 bases and J gave up 9 bases; unmatched junction bases: 11. The V gene's germline CDR1 is LGHNT and CDR2 FRNRAP. CDR3 length: 15 residues. CDR3: CASGAEAGGPFEQFF. DNA of the CDR3: TGTGCTAGTGGGGCCGAAGCGGGAGGGCCTTTTGAGCAGTTCTTC.

The chain joins TRBV5-1 to TRBJ1-2, with D perhaps matching TRBD1 (5 bases). This CDR3 spans 14 amino acids. The germline V and J ends were trimmed by 6 bases and 2 bases, with 14 bases remaining between them. Per germline, CDR1 SGHRS and CDR2 YFSETQ. In DNA, the CDR3 is TGCGCCAGCACCTTACCGGGACGGAACTATGGCTACACCTTC. The encoded protein is CASTLPGRNYGYTF. The variable domain in full, completed from reference TRBV5-1 and TRBJ1-2, reads KAGVTQTPRYLIKTRGQQVTLSCSPISGHRSVSWYQQTPGQGLQFLFEYFSETQRNKGNFPGRFSGRQFSNSRSEMNVSTLELGDSALYLCASTLPGRNYGYTFGSGTRLTVV.

The rearrangement uses TRBV6-6 and TRBJ2-5; D remains unclear. Per the germline V gene, CDR1 is MNHNY and CDR2 is SVGAGI (reference sequence). The CDR3 spans 14 residues. Trimming took off 2 bases at V and 5 bases at J, with 12 bases between the two ends. The CDR3 loop reads CASSYDRVIETQYF. The CDR3 coding sequence is TGTGCCAGCAGTTACGATCGGGTAATCGAGACCCAGTACTTC.

The chain has TRBV7-9 and TRBJ2-7; D is perhaps TRBD1 or TRBD2 (5 bases each). V lost 2 bases to trimming and J lost 2 bases, with 13 bases between them. This CDR3 has 15 residues. Germline values: CDR1 SEHNR, CDR2 FQNEAQ (reference sequence). The CDR3: CASSLSRQGAYEQYF. For the CDR3, the DNA is TGTGCCAGCAGCTTATCCCGCCAGGGAGCCTACGAGCAGTACTTC.

The chain is built from TRBV28 and TRBJ2-5; D might be TRBD2 (6 bases). Trimming took off 4 bases at V and 3 bases at J, with 12 bases between the two ends. CDR1 and CDR2 from the germline V gene are MDHEN and SYDVKM. This CDR3 spans 14 amino acids. The CDR3 sequence is CASSSYSGEETQYF. The DNA for the CDR3 is TGTGCCAGCAGTTCCTATAGCGGAGAAGAGACCCAGTACTTC.

This chain joins TRBV19 and TRBJ2-2; 11 positions match TRBD2. This CDR3 spans 13 amino acids. The junction had 2 bases not matched to a gene; V was cut back by 9 bases and J by 5 bases. Germline V lookup: CDR1 LNHDA, CDR2 SQIVND (reference sequence). This CDR3 reads CASRTSGTGELFF. In nucleotides, the CDR3 is TGTGCCAGCAGGACTAGCGGGACCGGGGAGCTGTTTTTT.